This passage covers 8 T cell receptor beta chains from one sample sequenced in a study of cytomegalovirus exposure and HLA in healthy donors (TCRdb year 2017). Library method: the immunoSEQ multiplex PCR assay. For the multiplex PCR, a mixture combining 60 forward primers for TCR Vbeta segments and 13 reverse primers for TCR Jbeta segments was used. TCRdb stores this immuneACCESS table with in-frame sequences only. Part of the clones is absent; in the studies checked, under half of the shortfall reflects unresolved V genes, and no reason is known for the rest. Recorded for this sample are more than 110,000 clones; about 80% of them occurred a single time. The leading ten clones occupy roughly 4% of the sample. Source material: PBMCs. The origin of the receptors is a man aged 40-49 years in good health and CMV-seropositive.

This clone has more than one count but fewer than ten. V and J are TRBV28 and TRBJ2-5, with no clear D. The germline V gene encodes CDR1 MDHEN and CDR2 SYDVKM. The length of the CDR3 is 16 residues. Trimming shortened V by 6 bases and J by 6 bases, and 23 bases separated the two germline ends. The chain's CDR3 is CASSAQFAGDVQTQYF. DNA of the CDR3: TGTGCCAGCAGCGCGCAGTTTGCCGGAGATGTGCAGACCCAGTACTTC.

This chain uses TRBV5-1 with TRBJ2-7, with 8 bases identical to TRBD2. This CDR3 is 14 amino acids long. Losses at the gene ends were 4 bases for V and 3 bases for J; bases not matched to a gene: 6. Germline lookup yields CDR1 SGHRS and CDR2 YFSETQ. The DNA for the CDR3 is TGCGCCAGCAGCCTGGGTAGCGGGGACTACGAGCAGTACTTC. Its protein product is CASSLGSGDYEQYF. The complete variable domain, with remaining parts taken from reference TRBV5-1 and TRBJ2-7, reads KAGVTQTPRYLIKTRGQQVTLSCSPISGHRSVSWYQQTPGQGLQFLFEYFSETQRNKGNFPGRFSGRQFSNSRSEMNVSTLELGDSALYLCASSLGSGDYEQYFGPGTRLTVT.

This chain links TRBV4-1 with TRBJ2-7; TRBD1 agrees at 9 bases. The CDR3 has 14 amino acids. Germline CDR1 is MGHRA and CDR2 is YSYEKL. The V segment lost 1 base and the J segment 7 bases; nucleotides outside the gene matches: 5. The CDR3: CASSQVRTGEEQYF. The CDR3 DNA reads TGCGCCAGCAGCCAAGTCAGGACAGGGGAGGAGCAGTACTTC.

The chain recombines TRBV11-2 with TRBJ2-2; 10 bases align to TRBD1. With 3 bases clipped from V and 7 bases from J, the junction kept 8 bases outside the gene matches. The CDR3 is 16 amino acids. Germline-derived CDR1 and CDR2 are SGHAT and FQNNGV. The CDR3 DNA reads as TGTGCCAGCAGCTTCAGACAGGGGGCGCTCGGCGGGGAGCTGTTTTTT. As protein: CASSFRQGALGGELFF. Drawing the rest from reference TRBV11-2 and TRBJ2-2, the complete variable domain is EAGVAQSPRYKIIEKRQSVAFWCNPISGHATLYWYQQILGQGPKLLIQFQNNGVVDDSQLPKDRFSAERLKGVDSTLKIQPAKLEDSAVYLCASSFRQGALGGELFFGEGSRLTVL.

In nucleotides, the CDR3 is TGTGCCTGGGTGAGGACAGGACTAAAGCAGTTCTTC. The encoded protein is CAWVRTGLKQFF. This chain links TRBV30 with TRBJ2-1, with TRBD1 as a possible D gene (7 bases). The CDR3 is 12 amino acids. The V end was cut by 5 bases, the J end by 11 bases, with 16 bases between. CDR1 is GTSNPN, CDR2 SVGIG, per germline (reference sequence).

V is TRBV7-3 and J is TRBJ2-1; D possibly corresponds to TRBD2 (6 bases). The V gene lost 3 bases and the J gene lost 7 bases, with 13 bases spanning the gap. Germline V gene lookup returns CDR1 SGHTA and CDR2 FQGTGA. The CDR3 covers 14 residues. DNA of the CDR3: TGTGCCAGCAGCTTGGAGGGATTTAGGAATGAGCAGTTCTTC. Translating gives CASSLEGFRNEQFF.

The chain links TRBV27 to TRBJ2-4, with D tentatively TRBD1 (5 bases). V was pared by 5 bases and J by 0 bases, with 8 bases between. The germline V gene encodes CDR1 MNHEY and CDR2 SMNVEV (reference sequence). This CDR3 contains 14 residues. The CDR3 DNA follows: TGTGCCAGCAGTGACAGTCTAGCCAAAAACATTCAGTACTTC. Its protein product is CASSDSLAKNIQYF.

This clone was detected a few times. The V and J genes are TRBV18 and TRBJ1-2; 10 bases line up with TRBD1. The CDR3 totals 13 residues. V gave up 3 bases and J gave up 8 bases; unmatched junction bases: 3. Germline CDR1 is KGHSH and CDR2 is LQKENI. The CDR3: CASSPEGQGGYTF. Written as DNA, the CDR3 is TGTGCCAGCTCACCGGAGGGACAGGGGGGCTACACCTTC.